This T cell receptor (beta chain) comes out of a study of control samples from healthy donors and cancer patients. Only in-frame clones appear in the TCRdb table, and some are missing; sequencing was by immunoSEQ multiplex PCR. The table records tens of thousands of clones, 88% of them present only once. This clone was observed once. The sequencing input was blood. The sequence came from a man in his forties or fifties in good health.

The CDR3 region has the DNA TGTGCCAGCACCGGGACAGGGGAGGGCGGGGAGCTGTTTTTT. It translates to CASTGTGEGGELFF. This chain uses TRBV6-5 with TRBJ2-2; 10 bases map to TRBD1. J lost 7 bases, V lost 7 bases, and 6 bases had no gene match. The CDR3 consists of 14 residues. Germline assignment: CDR1 MNHEY and CDR2 SVGAGI.